The source of this TCR beta chain is a study of cytomegalovirus exposure and HLA in healthy donors. This CDR3 region has 13 residues. Trimming removed 2 bases at V and 6 bases at J, with 8 bases between. The germline CDR1 and CDR2 sequences are MDHEN and SYDVKM. In the PCR, 60 Vbeta and 13 Jbeta primers were used. Data came from immunoSEQ multiplex PCR; TCRdb stores just in-frame clones and leaves some out. The table records some 110,000 clones, 55% to 75% of them present only once. The sample comprised PBMCs. The chain combines TRBV28 with TRBJ2-1, with D tentatively TRBD2 (5 bases). The TCR originated in a man aged 25 to 45 in good health and CMV-seropositive. The CDR3 protein is CASSLEGFNEQFF. The CDR3 DNA follows: TGTGCCAGCAGTTTAGAGGGTTTCAATGAGCAGTTCTTC.